The clone carrying this T cell receptor beta chain is large in the sample. Tregs were sorted as CD4+CD25+CD127-/low cells. TRBV12-4/TRBJ1-2 clonotypes were amplified with adaptor-ligated barcode primers. TCRdb ran MiXCR on the multiplex PCR reads and lists one entry per CDR3 protein. In the table there are a few hundred distinct CDR3 sequences, less than 25% of which are singletons. V was cut by 2 bases and J by 3 bases, with 10 bases left in between. The CDR3 spans 14 residues. This rearrangement joins TRBV12-3 or TRBV12-4 to TRBJ1-2; D is uncertain. The sequenced sample was tumor-infiltrating Tregs sorted from the breast tumor. The receptor comes from a female donor with breast cancer. The CDR3 spells CASSLNGRHYGYTF. The CDR3 DNA sequence: TGTGCCAGCAGTTTAAATGGGCGGCACTATGGCTACACCTTC.